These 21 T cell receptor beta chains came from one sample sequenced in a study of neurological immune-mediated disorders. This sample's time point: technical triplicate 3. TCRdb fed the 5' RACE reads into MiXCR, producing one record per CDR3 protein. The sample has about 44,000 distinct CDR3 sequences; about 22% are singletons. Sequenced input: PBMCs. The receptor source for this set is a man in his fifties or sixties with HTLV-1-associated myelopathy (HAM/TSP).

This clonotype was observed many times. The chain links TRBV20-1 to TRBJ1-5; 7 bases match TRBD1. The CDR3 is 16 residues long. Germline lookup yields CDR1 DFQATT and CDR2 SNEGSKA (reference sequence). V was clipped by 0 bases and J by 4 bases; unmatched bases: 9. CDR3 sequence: CSARDQWQGGNQPQHF. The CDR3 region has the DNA TGCAGTGCTAGAGATCAGTGGCAGGGGGGGAATCAGCCCCAGCATTTT.

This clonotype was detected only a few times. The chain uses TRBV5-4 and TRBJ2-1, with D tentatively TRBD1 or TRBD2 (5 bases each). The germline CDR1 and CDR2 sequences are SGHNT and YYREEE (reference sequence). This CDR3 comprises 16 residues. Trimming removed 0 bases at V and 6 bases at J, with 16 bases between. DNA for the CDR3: TGTGCCAGCAGCTTGGCCGGGGCCCTCTCAAGCAATGAGCAGTTCTTC. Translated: CASSLAGALSSNEQFF.

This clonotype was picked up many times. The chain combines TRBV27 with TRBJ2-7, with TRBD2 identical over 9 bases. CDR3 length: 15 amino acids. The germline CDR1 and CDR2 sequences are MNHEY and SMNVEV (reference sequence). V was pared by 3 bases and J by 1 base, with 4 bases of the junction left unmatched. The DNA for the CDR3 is TGTGCCAGCAGTTTTCTAGCGGGACAGTCCTACGAGCAGTACTTC. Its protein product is CASSFLAGQSYEQYF.

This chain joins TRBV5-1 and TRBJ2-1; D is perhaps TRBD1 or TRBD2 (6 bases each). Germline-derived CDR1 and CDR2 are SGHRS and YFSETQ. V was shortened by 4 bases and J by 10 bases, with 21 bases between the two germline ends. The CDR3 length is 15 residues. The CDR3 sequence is CASSPEVAGRGEQFF. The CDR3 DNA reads TGCGCCAGCAGCCCCGAAGTCGCGGGAAGGGGGGAGCAGTTCTTC.

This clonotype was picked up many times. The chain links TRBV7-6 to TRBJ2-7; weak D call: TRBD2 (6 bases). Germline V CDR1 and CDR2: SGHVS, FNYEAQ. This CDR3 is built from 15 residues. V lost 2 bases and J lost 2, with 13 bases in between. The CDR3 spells CASSLSGEGPYEQYF. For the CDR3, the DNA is TGTGCCAGCAGCTTATCGGGAGAGGGGCCCTACGAGCAGTACTTC.

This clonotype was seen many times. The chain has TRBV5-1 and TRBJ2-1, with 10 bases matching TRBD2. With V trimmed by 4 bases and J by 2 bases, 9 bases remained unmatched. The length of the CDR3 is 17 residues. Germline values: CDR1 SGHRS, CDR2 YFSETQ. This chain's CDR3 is CASSPGVAGGTYNEQFF. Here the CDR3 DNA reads TGCGCCAGCAGCCCCGGCGTAGCGGGAGGTACCTACAATGAGCAGTTCTTC.

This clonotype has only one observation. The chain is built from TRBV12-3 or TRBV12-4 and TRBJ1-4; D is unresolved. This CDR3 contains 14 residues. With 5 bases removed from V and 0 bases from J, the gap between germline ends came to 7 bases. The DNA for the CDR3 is TGTGCCAGCAGTCCCAGTGCAACTAATGAAAAACTGTTTTTT. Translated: CASSPSATNEKLFF.

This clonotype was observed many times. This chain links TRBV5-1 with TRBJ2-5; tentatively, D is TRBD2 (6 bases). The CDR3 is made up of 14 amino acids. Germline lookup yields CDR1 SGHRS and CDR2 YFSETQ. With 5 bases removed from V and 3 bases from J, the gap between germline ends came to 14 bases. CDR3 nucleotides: TGCGCCAGCAGTTTATTGGGAGGCGAAGAGACCCAGTACTTC. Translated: CASSLLGGEETQYF.

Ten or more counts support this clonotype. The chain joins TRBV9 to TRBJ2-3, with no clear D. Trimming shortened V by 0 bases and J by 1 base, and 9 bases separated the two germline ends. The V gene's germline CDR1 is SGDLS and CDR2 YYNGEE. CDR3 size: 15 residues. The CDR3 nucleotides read TGTGCCAGCAGCGTAGGGGGATCGGGCACAGATACGCAGTATTTT. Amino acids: CASSVGGSGTDTQYF.

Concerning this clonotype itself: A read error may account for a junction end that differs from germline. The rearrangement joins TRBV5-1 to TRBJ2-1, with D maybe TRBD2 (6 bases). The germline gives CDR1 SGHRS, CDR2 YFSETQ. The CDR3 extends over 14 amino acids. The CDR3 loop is CASAAGSNNTEQLF. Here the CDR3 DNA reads TGCGCCAGCGCAGCGGGTTCCAACAACACTGAGCAGCTCTTC.

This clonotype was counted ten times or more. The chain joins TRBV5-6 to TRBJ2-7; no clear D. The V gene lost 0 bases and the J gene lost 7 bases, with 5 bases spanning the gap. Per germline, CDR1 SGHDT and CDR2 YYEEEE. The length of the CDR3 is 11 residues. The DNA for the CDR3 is TGTGCCAGCAGCTTGGCCTCTGAGCAGTACTTC. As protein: CASSLASEQYF.

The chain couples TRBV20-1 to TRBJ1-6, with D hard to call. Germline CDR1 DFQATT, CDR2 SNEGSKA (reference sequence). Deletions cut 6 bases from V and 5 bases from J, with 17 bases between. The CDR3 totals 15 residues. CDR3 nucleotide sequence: TGCAGTGCCCCGTGGGAGGGAAGGAATAATTCACCCCTCCACTTT. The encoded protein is CSAPWEGRNNSPLHF.

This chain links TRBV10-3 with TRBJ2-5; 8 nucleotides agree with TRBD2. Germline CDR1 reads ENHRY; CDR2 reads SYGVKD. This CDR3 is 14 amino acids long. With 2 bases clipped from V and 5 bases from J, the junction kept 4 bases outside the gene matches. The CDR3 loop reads CAISENGGGETQYF. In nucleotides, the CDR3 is TGTGCCATCAGTGAGAACGGGGGGGGTGAGACCCAGTACTTC.

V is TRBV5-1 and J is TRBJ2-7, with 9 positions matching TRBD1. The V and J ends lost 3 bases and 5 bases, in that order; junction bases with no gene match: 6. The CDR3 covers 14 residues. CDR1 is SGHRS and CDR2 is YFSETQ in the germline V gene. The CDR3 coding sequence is TGCGCCAGCAGCTCACGGACAGGGGAAGACGAGCAGTACTTC. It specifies CASSSRTGEDEQYF.

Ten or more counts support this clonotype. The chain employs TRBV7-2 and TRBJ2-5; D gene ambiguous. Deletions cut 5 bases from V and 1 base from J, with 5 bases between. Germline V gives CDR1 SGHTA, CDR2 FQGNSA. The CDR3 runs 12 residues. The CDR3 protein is CASSRPQETQYF. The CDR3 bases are TGTGCCAGCAGCCGGCCCCAAGAGACCCAGTACTTC.

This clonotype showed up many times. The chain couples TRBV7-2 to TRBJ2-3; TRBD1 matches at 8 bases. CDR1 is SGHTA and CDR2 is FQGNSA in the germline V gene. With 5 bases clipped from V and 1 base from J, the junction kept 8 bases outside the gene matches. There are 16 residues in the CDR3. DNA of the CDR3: TGTGCCAGCAGCCTGAACAGGGGGAAGCGCACAGATACGCAGTATTTT. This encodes CASSLNRGKRTDTQYF.

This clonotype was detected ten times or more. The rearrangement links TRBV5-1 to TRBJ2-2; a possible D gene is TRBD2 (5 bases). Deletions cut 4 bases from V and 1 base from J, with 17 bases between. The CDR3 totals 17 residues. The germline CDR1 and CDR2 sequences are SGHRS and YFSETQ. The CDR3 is CASSPTPRGWNTGELFF. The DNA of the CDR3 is TGCGCCAGCAGCCCTACCCCTCGGGGATGGAACACCGGGGAGCTGTTTTTT.

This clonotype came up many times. The CDR3 DNA reads as TGCAGCGTTGAGCGGGACAGGGGGCGCGACACTGAAGCTTTCTTT. This sequence encodes CSVERDRGRDTEAFF. The rearrangement uses TRBV29-1 and TRBJ1-1, with TRBD1 matching over 12 bases. Germline CDR1 reads SQVTM; CDR2 reads ANQGSEA. V was pared by 3 bases and J by 3 bases, with 5 bases of the junction left unmatched. The CDR3 runs to 15 residues.

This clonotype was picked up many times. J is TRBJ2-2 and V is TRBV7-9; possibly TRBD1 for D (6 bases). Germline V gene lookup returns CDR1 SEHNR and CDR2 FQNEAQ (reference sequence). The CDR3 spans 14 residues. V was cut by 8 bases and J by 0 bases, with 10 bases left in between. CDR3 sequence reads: CASGGQTNTGELFF. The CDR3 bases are TGTGCCAGCGGAGGACAGACGAACACCGGGGAGCTGTTTTTT.

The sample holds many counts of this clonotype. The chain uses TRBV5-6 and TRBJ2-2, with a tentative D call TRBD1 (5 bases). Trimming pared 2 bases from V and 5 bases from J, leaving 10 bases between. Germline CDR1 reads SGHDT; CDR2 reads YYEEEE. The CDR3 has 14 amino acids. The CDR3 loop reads CASSFRVGTGELFF. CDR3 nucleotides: TGTGCCAGCAGCTTCAGGGTTGGGACCGGGGAGCTGTTTTTT.

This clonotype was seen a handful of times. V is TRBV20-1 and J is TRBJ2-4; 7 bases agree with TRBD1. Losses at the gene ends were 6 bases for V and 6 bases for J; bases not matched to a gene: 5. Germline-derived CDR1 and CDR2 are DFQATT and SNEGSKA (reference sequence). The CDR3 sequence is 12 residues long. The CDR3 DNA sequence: TGCAGTGCCCCGAGACAGGGAAACATTCAGTACTTC. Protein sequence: CSAPRQGNIQYF.